The 9 T cell receptor beta chains below come from one sample, sequenced in a study of T cell responses to AZD1222 COVID-19 vaccine. Here immunoSEQ multiplex PCR was the method, and the copy in TCRdb shows in-frame clones only, minus some. The sample lists some 120,000 clones; approximately 83% were seen once. The material sequenced was peripheral blood, taken on day 0 of MenACWY control vaccination. These receptors were obtained from an adult in good health.

The chain carries TRBV5-4 and TRBJ2-2, with D tentatively TRBD2 (5 bases). In germline, CDR1 is SGHNT, CDR2 YYREEE (reference sequence). Between the trimmed V and J ends, which lost 0 bases and 7 bases, there was a span of 10 bases. The CDR3 has 14 residues. CDR3 sequence: CASSLERRGGELFF. As DNA, the CDR3 is TGTGCCAGCAGCTTGGAGCGGCGTGGCGGGGAGCTGTTTTTT.

The V and J genes are TRBV7-6 and TRBJ2-7; TRBD1 aligns across 9 bases. Losses at the gene ends were 4 bases for V and 4 bases for J; bases not matched to a gene: 8. Germline CDR1 and CDR2: SGHVS and FNYEAQ. This CDR3 has 15 residues. For the CDR3, the DNA is TGTGCCAGCAGCTCCGGACAGGGGCTGGAGTACGAGCAGTACTTC. Translated, it gives CASSSGQGLEYEQYF.

This clone was detected once. V and J are TRBV2 and TRBJ2-5; 9 bases fit TRBD1. The CDR3 covers 15 residues. After removal of 7 bases from V and 4 bases from J, the junction contained 10 bases not matched to a gene. Germline V gene data show CDR1 as SNHLY and CDR2 as FYNNEI. CDR3 loop: CASKGQGLLGETQYF. The CDR3 nucleotides are TGTGCCAGCAAGGGACAGGGTCTATTAGGAGAGACCCAGTACTTC. Drawing the rest from reference TRBV2 and TRBJ2-5, the complete variable domain is EPEVTQTPSHQVTQMGQEVILRCVPISNHLYFYWYRQILGQKVEFLVSFYNNEISEKSEIFDDQFSVERPDGSNFTLKIRSTKLEDSAMYFCASKGQGLLGETQYFGPGTRLLVL.

Here the CDR3 reads CASRTGGPSYNEQFF. In DNA form, the CDR3 reads TGTGCCAGCAGGACAGGGGGCCCCTCATACAATGAGCAGTTCTTC. The rearrangement joins TRBV28 to TRBJ2-1; 10 bases map to TRBD1. CDR3 length: 15 residues. Losses at the gene ends were 6 bases for V and 4 bases for J; bases not matched to a gene: 6. From germline, CDR1 is MDHEN and CDR2 SYDVKM.

This chain links TRBV18 with TRBJ2-1, with D perhaps given as TRBD1 or TRBD2 (5 bases each). CDR1 and CDR2 (germline): KGHSH, LQKENI. Trimming shortened V by 2 bases and J by 6 bases, and 14 bases separated the two germline ends. This CDR3 is built from 15 residues. CDR3 sequence: CASSPSRGDVNEQFF. CDR3 sequence (DNA): TGTGCCAGCTCACCATCAAGGGGAGATGTCAATGAGCAGTTCTTC.

This rearrangement joins TRBV11-2 to TRBJ2-5, with D perhaps matching TRBD2 (5 bases). The CDR3 runs to 14 residues. V shed 5 bases and J shed 0 bases, with 10 bases lying between them. The germline CDR1 and CDR2 sequences are SGHAT and FQNNGV. CDR3 in amino acids: CASSPGLNQETQYF. The DNA for the CDR3 is TGTGCCAGCAGCCCCGGACTTAACCAAGAGACCCAGTACTTC.

CDR3 sequence (DNA): TGCGCCAGCAGCCCCGGCGAGACCTACAATGAGCAGTTCTTC. This sequence encodes CASSPGETYNEQFF. The chain links TRBV5-1 to TRBJ2-1; no clear D. Trimming shortened V by 4 bases and J by 2 bases, and 10 bases separated the two germline ends. In germline, CDR1 is SGHRS, CDR2 YFSETQ. CDR3 length: 14 amino acids.

This clone appeared a single time. At one boundary the junction diverges from the germline segment, which might be a read error. The rearrangement uses TRBV7-7 and TRBJ2-7; D perhaps matches TRBD2 (5 bases). Germline V lookup: CDR1 SSHAT, CDR2 FNYEAQ (reference sequence). This CDR3 contains 11 residues. This CDR3 is CASRTEPEQYF. The DNA for the CDR3 is TGTGCTAGCAGGACTGAACCCGAGCAGTACTTC.

The CDR3 bases are TGTGCCAGCAGCCGAGTCGGACAGGGGATCGGCGAGCAGTACTTC. Translation gives CASSRVGQGIGEQYF. The genes are TRBV7-8 and TRBJ2-7, with 9 bases matching TRBD1. The J segment lost 6 bases and the V segment lost 5 bases, leaving 11 bases of the junction unmatched. There are 15 residues in the CDR3. Germline-derived CDR1 and CDR2 are SGHVS and FQNEAQ.